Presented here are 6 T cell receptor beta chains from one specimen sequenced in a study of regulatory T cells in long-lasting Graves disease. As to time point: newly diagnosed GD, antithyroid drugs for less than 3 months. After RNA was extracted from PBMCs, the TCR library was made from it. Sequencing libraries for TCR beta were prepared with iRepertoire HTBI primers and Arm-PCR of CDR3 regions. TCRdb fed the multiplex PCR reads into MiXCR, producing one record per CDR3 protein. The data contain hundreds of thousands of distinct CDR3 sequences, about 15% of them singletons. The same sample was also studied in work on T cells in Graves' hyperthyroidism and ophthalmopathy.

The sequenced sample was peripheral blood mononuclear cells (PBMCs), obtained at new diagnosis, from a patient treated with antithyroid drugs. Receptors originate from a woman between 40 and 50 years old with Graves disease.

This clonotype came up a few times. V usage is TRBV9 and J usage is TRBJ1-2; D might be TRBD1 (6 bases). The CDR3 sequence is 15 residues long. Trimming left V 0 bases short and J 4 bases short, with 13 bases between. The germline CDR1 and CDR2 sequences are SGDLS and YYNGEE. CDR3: CASSVEVGASYGYTF. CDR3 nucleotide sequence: TGTGCCAGCAGCGTAGAGGTGGGGGCAAGCTATGGCTACACCTTC.

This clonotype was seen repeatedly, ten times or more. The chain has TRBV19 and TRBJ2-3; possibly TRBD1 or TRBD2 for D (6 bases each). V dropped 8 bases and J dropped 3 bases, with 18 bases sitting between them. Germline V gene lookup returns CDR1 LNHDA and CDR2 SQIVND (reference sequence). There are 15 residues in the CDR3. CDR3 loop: CASHGGDTLTDTQYF. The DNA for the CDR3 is TGTGCCAGTCACGGGGGCGACACTCTAACAGATACGCAGTATTTT. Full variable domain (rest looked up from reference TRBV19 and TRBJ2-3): DGGITQSPKYLFRKEGQNVTLSCEQNLNHDAMYWYRQDPGQGLRLIYYSQIVNDFQKGDIAEGYSVSREKKESFPLTVTSAQKNPTAFYLCASHGGDTLTDTQYFGPGTRLTVL.

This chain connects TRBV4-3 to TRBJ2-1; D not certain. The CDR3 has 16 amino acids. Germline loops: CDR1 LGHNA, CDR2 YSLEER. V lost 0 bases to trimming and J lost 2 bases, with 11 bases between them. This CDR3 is CASSQDESDTYNEQFF. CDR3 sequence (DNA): TGCGCCAGCAGCCAAGATGAGTCGGATACCTACAATGAGCAGTTCTTC.

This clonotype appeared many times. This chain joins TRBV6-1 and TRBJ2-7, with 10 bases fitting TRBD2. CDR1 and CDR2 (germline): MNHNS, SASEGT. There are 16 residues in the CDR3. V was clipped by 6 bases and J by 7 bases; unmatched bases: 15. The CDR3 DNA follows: TGTGCCAGCAGGTCCTTAGCGGGAGGATCCTATGGGGAGCAGTACTTC. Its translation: CASRSLAGGSYGEQYF.

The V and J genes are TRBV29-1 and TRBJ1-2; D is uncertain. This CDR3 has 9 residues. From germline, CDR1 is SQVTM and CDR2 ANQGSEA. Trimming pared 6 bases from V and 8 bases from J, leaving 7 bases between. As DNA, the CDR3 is TGCAGCGTGCCCCCCGGCTACACCTTC. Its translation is CSVPPGYTF.

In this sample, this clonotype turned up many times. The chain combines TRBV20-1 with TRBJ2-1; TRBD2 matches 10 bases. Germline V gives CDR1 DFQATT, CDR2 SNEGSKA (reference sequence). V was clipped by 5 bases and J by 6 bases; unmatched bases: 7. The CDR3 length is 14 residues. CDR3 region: CSAGVLAGSNEQFF. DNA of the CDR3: TGCAGTGCTGGAGTACTAGCGGGAAGCAATGAGCAGTTCTTC.